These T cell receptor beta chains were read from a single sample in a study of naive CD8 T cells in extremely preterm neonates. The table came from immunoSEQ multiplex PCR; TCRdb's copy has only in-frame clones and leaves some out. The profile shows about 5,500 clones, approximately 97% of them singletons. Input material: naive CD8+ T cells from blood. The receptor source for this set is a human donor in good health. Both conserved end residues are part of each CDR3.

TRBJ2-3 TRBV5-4 CASSLAGGQGAGWGTDTQYF
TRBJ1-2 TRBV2 CASIEDRLANYGYTF
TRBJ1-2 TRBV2 CASSDNGNFVYGYTF
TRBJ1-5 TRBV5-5 CASSLWDRVGQPQHF
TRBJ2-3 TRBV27 CAGSPGTGIADTQYF
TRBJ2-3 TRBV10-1 CASSEGLEGRATDTQYF
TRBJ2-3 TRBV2 CASRELLAGGPPTDTQYF
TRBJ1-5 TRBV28 CASSSLGGSNQPQHF
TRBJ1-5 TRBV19 CASSPWTGEDQPQHF
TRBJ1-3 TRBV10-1 CASSEDRGTGNTIYF
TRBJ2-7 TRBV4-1 CASSQEKGTVRTYEQYF
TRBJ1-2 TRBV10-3 CAISESHGKDYGYTF
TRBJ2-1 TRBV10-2 CASSMTGPYNEQFF
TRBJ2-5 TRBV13 CASSWGLAEETQYF
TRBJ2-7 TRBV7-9 CASSLDGRVADEQYF
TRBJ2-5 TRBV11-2 CASSHYQETQYF
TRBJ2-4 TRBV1 CTSSHAGTGKNIQYF
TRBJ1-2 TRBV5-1 CASSLAVQGNGYTF
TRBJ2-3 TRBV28 CASSSGLAGETDTQYF
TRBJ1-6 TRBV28 CASRSGRGSYNSPLHF